The source of this T cell receptor beta chain is a study of metastatic and nonmetastatic thyroid tumors. On the study more broadly: It was across blood and tumor or nodule tissue from malignant and benign thyroid patients that repertoires were compared.

In regard to this clone: Its antigen is unidentified.

No patient received treatment before thyroid surgery. In the original processing: The study's classifier, a distant-metastasis tool for papillary thyroid cancer, was built using CDR3 differences across clinicopathological groups. TCRdb reassembled clones from the PCR reads with MiXCR. The V and J calls here are based on TCRdb, not the publication. This sample carries about 14,000 clones, around 3.9% of them seen once, and the ten largest clones take less than 30%. Whole-study findings and limits: Significantly greater TCR beta diversity was reportedly found in malignant thyroid tumors than in benign nodules (in blood and tumor).

Trimming took off 1 base at V and 3 bases at J, with 12 bases between the two ends. Looked up from germline, CDR1 is GTSNPN and CDR2 is SVGIG (reference sequence). This CDR3 has 14 residues. The genes are TRBV30 and TRBJ1-2; D uncertain. Sequencing was carried out using tumor tissue. The sequence was collected from a female donor with papillary thyroid cancer or a benign thyroid nodule (not recorded which). Some clones in this sample may be carry-over from other donors' samples. CDR3 nucleotides: TGTGCCTGGAGTGAAGTGGGCGCGGACTATGGCTACACCTTC. Its translation is CAWSEVGADYGYTF. The full variable domain, with the rest looked up from reference TRBV30 and TRBJ1-2, is SQTIHQWPATLVQPVGSPLSLECTVEGTSNPNLYWYRQAAGRGLQLLFYSVGIGQISSEVPQNLSASRPQDRQFILSSKKLLLSDSGFYLCAWSEVGADYGYTFGSGTRLTVV.